This T cell receptor (beta chain) comes out of a study of blood T cell repertoires in COVID-19. CDR1 SEHNR and CDR2 FQNEAQ come from the germline V gene (reference sequence). V was clipped by 5 bases and J by 8 bases; unmatched bases: 11. CDR3 size: 14 residues. Only in-frame clones appear in the TCRdb table, and some are missing; sequencing was by immunoSEQ multiplex PCR. Among some 70,000 clones listed, 88% were seen once. V usage is TRBV7-9 and J usage is TRBJ1-2; 7 bases agree with TRBD1. The sequence came from a woman aged 60 to 75 with COVID-19, enrolled during active disease. Sequenced sample: peripheral blood. In DNA, the CDR3 is TGTGCCAGCAGCGCAGGGGGGACAGCCTCGGGCTACACCTTC. Protein sequence: CASSAGGTASGYTF.